This paragraph reports one T cell receptor (beta chain). What it binds is unknown. This entry comes from a study of OX40 agonist ivuxolimab in advanced cancers. Study summary: Partial responses occurred in three patients (one hepatocellular carcinoma, two cutaneous melanoma).

The V and J ends lost 4 bases and 4 bases, in that order; junction bases with no gene match: 12. The CDR3 totals 16 residues. Germline V CDR1 and CDR2: SGHDN, FVKESK. Overall study findings and caveats: Antigen targets of the expanded peripheral T cells went undetermined.

Sequenced by immunoSEQ multiplex PCR; TCRdb stores in-frame clones only, minus some. This table holds roughly 26,000 clones, roughly 90% found once. The source material was CD4+ or CD8+ T cells sorted from blood, sampled in a trial of the OX40 agonist ivuxolimab. This receptor was taken from an adult with an advanced solid tumor such as melanoma, head and neck, liver or kidney cancer. The chain employs TRBV14 and TRBJ2-7; the match to TRBD1 covers 8 bases. The chain's CDR3 is CASSPSPGTGPYEQYF. CDR3 nucleotides: TGTGCCAGCAGCCCGTCGCCCGGGACAGGACCATACGAGCAGTACTTC.